The rows below give T cell receptor beta chains drawn from one sample of a study of T cells in Graves' hyperthyroidism and ophthalmopathy. TCRdb analysed the multiplex PCR reads with MiXCR anew, one entry per CDR3 protein. Among approximately 200,000 distinct CDR3 sequences listed, about 16% were seen once. Sequencing used blood. All receptors come from a man aged 35-49 years with Graves' hyperthyroidism. Both conserved end residues are part of each CDR3.

TRBV2	TRBJ2-3	CASKMTASTDTQYF
TRBV6-5	TRBJ1-2	CASSYSYRAGYTF
TRBV20-1	TRBJ2-6	CSVESRTGANVLTF
TRBV28	TRBJ2-7	CASSFQGVWEQYF
TRBV11-2	TRBJ2-1	CASSLRLAENNEQFF
TRBV5-1	TRBJ1-1	CASSLVLGGTSTEAFF
TRBV10-3	TRBJ1-2	CAMAIQGNYGYTF
TRBV10-3	TRBJ2-3	CAISESWGGLRTDTQYF
TRBV4-3	TRBJ1-1	CASSQVGQSIEAFF
TRBV4-2	TRBJ2-5	CASSQWFSMETQYF
TRBV10-3	TRBJ2-7	CAISASYEQYF
TRBV3-1	TRBJ2-7	CASSQVGGQKVYEQYF
TRBV11-2	TRBJ1-1	CASSQSIEAFF
TRBV5-1	TRBJ2-7	CASSLADPREQYF
TRBV4-3	TRBJ2-2	CASSQVLSGLGVWGELFF
TRBV6-1	TRBJ2-1	CASSQLRGFSYNEQFF
TRBV11-2	TRBJ2-5	CASRGIAGIGETQYF
TRBV5-4	TRBJ2-3	CASSTGTSGGLSTDTQYF
TRBV27	TRBJ1-1	CASSRAGGFTEAFF
TRBV2	TRBJ1-5	CASSGGRHQPQHF
TRBV6-5	TRBJ2-7	CASSYSNVWGLRSYEQYF
TRBV5-1	TRBJ2-1	CASSLAPANEQFF
TRBV7-9	TRBJ2-2	CASSLRAHTENTGELFF
TRBV12-3/TRBV12-4	TRBJ1-5	CASSWQGVSGYNQPQHF